The following is a T cell receptor beta chain sequence with its context. As yet, its antigen is unknown. PCR employed 60 Vbeta and 13 Jbeta primers. The repertoire was sequenced with immunoSEQ multiplex PCR; TCRdb's copy has only in-frame clones and lacks some. The sample table sets out about 130,000 clones. The data were taken from a study of cytomegalovirus exposure and HLA in healthy donors. Study results and limitations: Researchers reported in a later analysis that common viral pathogens appeared linked to several top clusters.

This clonotype was obtained from a woman between 40 and 50 years old in good health and CMV-seropositive. Sequenced sample: PBMCs.

The CDR3 region has the DNA TGTGCCAGCAGCGTAACTAAACAAGATACGCAGTATTTT. Translation gives CASSVTKQDTQYF. The chain employs TRBV7-6 and TRBJ2-3, with no clear D. The CDR3 length is 13 residues. Trimming stripped 5 bases from V and 5 bases from J, with 11 bases between. Germline-derived CDR1 and CDR2 are SGHVS and FNYEAQ.